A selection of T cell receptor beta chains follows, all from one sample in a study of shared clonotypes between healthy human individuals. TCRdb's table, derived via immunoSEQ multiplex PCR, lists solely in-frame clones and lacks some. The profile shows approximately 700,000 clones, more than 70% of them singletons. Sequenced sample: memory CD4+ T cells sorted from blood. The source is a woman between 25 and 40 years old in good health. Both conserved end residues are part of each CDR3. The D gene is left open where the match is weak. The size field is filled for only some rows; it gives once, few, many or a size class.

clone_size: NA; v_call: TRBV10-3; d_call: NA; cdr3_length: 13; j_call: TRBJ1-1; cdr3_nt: TGTGCCATCAGTGAACAGGCAGCATTTGAAGCTTTCTTT; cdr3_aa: CAISEQAAFEAFF
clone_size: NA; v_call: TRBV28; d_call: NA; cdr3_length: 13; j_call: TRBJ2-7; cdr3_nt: TGTGCCAGCAGCCCTACGAGGGGCTACGAGCAGTACTTC; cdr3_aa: CASSPTRGYEQYF
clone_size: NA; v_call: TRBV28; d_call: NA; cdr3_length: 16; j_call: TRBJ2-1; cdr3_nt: TGTGCCAGCAGTCCCCTAGCCGGAGGGCCCTCAAATGAGCAGTTCTTC; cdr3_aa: CASSPLAGGPSNEQFF
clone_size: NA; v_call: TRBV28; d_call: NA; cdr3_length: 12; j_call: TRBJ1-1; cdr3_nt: TGTGCCAGCAGTATTGGGGACACTGAAGCTTTCTTT; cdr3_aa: CASSIGDTEAFF
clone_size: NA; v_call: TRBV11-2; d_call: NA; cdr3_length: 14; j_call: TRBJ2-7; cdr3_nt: TGTGCCAGCAGCTTAGATCGGCAAACCTACGAGCAGTACTTC; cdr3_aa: CASSLDRQTYEQYF
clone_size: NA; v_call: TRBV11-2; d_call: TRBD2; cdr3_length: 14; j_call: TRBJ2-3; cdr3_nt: TGTGCCAGCAGCCCGGGGGGCGGGAGGGATACGCAGTATTTT; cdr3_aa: CASSPGGGRDTQYF
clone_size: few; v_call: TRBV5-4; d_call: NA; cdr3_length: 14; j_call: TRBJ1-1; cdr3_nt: TGTGCCATCCGCGGGGTGGGGTCGTACACTGAAGCTTTCTTT; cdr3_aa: CAIRGVGSYTEAFF
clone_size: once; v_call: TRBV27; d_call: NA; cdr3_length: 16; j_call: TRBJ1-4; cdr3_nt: TGTGCCAGCAGCCTTCTACCTACAGGGCAGGGAGAAAAACTGTTTTTT; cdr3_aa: CASSLLPTGQGEKLFF
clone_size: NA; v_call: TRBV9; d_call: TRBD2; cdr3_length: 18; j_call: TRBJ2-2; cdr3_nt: TGTGCCAGCAGCGTAGACGGGACTAGCGGACTCCACACCGGGGAGCTGTTTTTT; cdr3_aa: CASSVDGTSGLHTGELFF
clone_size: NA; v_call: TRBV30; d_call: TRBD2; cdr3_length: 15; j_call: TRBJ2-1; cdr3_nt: TGTGCCTGGAAAACTCTAGCGGGATCCTACAATGAGCAGTTCTTC; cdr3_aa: CAWKTLAGSYNEQFF
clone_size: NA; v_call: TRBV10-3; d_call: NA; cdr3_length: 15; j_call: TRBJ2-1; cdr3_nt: TGTGCCATCAGTGAGTCCAGTAGCGCCTACAATGAGCAGTTCTTC; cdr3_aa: CAISESSSAYNEQFF
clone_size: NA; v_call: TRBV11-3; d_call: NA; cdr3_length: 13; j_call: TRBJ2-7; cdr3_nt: TGTGCCAGCAGCCCGGGACCCCCGACGGAGCAGTACTTC; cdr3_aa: CASSPGPPTEQYF
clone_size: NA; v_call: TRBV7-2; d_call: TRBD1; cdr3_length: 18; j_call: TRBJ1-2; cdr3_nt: TGTGCCAGCAGCTTGGGAGGGACAGCTGATTTAGCTAACTATGGCTACACCTTC; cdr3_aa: CASSLGGTADLANYGYTF
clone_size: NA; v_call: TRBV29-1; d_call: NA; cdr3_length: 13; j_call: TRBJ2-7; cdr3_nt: TGCAGCGTCGGCGCGGACGCCTCCTACGAGCAGTACTTC; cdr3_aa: CSVGADASYEQYF
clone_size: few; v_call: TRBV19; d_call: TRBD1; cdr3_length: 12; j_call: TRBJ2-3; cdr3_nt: TGTGCCAGTAGGGGACAGGTGGATACGCAGTATTTT; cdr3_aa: CASRGQVDTQYF
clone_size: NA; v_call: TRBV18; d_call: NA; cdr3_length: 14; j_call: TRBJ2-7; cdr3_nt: TGTGCCAGCTCACAGGGGGGCTCCTCCTACGAGCAGTACTTC; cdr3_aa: CASSQGGSSYEQYF
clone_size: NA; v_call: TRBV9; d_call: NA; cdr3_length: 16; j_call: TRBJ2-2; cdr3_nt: TGTGCCAGCAGCGTAAGGAACAACCAGAACACCGGGGAGCTGTTTTTT; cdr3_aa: CASSVRNNQNTGELFF
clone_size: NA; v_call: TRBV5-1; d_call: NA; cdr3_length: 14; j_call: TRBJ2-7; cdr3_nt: TGCGCCAGCAGGAGGGAGTTAGCCACCTACGAGCAGTACTTC; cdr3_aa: CASRRELATYEQYF
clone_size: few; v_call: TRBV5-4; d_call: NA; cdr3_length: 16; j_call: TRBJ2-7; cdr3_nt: TGTGCCAGCAGCCGAGGGTTAGGGACGCAATCCTACGAGCAGTACTTC; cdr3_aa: CASSRGLGTQSYEQYF
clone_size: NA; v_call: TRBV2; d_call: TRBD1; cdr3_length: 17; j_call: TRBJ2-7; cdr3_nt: TGTGCCAGCAGCCCAGGATTAGGACAGGGCCTCTCCTACGAGCAGTACTTC; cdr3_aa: CASSPGLGQGLSYEQYF
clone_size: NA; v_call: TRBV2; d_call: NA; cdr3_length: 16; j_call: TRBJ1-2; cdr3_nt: TGTGCCAGCAGTGCCCTCGGGGTAGACAGCATGTATGGCTACACCTTC; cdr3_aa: CASSALGVDSMYGYTF
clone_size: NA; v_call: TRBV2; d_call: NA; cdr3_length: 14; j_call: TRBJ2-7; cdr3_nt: TGTGCCAGCAGTCAGAGCGGGCGATCCTACGAGCAGTACTTC; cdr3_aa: CASSQSGRSYEQYF
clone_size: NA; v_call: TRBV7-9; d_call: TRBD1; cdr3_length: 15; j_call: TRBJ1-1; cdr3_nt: TGTGCCAGCAGCTTAGCGTACAGGGGGCACACTGAAGCTTTCTTT; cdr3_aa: CASSLAYRGHTEAFF
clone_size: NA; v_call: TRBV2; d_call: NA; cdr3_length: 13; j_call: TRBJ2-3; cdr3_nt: TGTGCCAGCACGGCCAGGGGTGTAAGTGCGCAGTATTTT; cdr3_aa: CASTARGVSAQYF
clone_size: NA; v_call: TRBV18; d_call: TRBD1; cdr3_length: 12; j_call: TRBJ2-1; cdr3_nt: TGTGCCAGCTCAGCGACAGGGTATGAGCAGTTCTTC; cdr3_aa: CASSATGYEQFF
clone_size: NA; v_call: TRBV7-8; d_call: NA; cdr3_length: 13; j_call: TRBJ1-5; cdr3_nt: TGTGCCAGCAGCTACCAACGGGATCAGCCCCAGCATTTT; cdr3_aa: CASSYQRDQPQHF
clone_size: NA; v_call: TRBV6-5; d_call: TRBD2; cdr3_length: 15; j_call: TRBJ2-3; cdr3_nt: TGTGCCAGCAGTTCCAGCGGGAGCGAGACAGATACGCAGTATTTT; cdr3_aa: CASSSSGSETDTQYF
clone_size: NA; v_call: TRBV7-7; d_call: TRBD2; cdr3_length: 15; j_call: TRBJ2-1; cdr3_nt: TGTGCCAGCAGCTTGCTAGCGGGAGTGGTTGATGAGCAGTTCTTC; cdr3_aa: CASSLLAGVVDEQFF
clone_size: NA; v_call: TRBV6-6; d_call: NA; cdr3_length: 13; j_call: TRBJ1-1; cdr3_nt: TGTGCCAGCAGTTACCACCCCTCCAGAGGAGGTTTCTTT; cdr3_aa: CASSYHPSRGGFF
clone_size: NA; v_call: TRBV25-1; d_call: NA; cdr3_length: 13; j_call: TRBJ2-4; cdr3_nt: TGTGCCAGCAGAGGGTTGGGCAAAAACATTCAGTACTTC; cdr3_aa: CASRGLGKNIQYF
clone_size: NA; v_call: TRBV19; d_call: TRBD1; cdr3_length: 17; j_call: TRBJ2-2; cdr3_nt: TGTGCCAGTAAAAGGACAGGGAGTTATGGGTTGACCGGGGAGCTGTTTTTT; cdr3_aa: CASKRTGSYGLTGELFF
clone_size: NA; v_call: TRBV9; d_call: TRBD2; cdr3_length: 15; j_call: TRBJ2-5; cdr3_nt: TGTGCCAGCAGCGTAGGCGGGAGACTCCAAGAGACCCAGTACTTC; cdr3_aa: CASSVGGRLQETQYF
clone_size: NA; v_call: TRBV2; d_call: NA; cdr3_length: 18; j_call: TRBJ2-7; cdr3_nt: TGTGCCAGCAGTGAAGTTCTTCCTCCGCTGACAGCCTCCTACGAGCAGTACTTC; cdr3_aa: CASSEVLPPLTASYEQYF
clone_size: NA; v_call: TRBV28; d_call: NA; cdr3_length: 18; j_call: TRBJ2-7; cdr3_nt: TGTGCCAGCAGTTTATTCGAAGGTGAGCGAGAATGGCTTGGAGAGCAGTACTTC; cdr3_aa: CASSLFEGEREWLGEQYF
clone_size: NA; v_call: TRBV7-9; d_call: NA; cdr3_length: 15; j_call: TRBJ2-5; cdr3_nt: TGTGCCAGCAGCGTGGCCGGGACCCGAGGAGAGACCCAGTACTTC; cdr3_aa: CASSVAGTRGETQYF
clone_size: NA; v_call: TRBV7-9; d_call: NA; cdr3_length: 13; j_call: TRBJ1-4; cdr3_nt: TGTGCCAGCAGCTTGCAGAGGGATGAAAAACTGTTTTTT; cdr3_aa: CASSLQRDEKLFF
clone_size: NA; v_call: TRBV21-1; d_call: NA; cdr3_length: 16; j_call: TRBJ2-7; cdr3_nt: TGTGCCAGCAGCCTAACAAGGGGGCGGGAGGAATACGAGCAGTACTTC; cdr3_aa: CASSLTRGREEYEQYF
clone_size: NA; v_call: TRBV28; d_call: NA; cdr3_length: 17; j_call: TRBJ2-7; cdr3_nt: TGTGCCAGCAGCTCAAGTGGTTGGGCGGCTACTTCCTACGAGCAGTACTTC; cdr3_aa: CASSSSGWAATSYEQYF
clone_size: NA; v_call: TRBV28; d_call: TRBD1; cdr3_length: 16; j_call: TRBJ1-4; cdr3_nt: TGTGCCATCAAACAGGGGGCGGGCACATTTACTGAAAAACTGTTTTTT; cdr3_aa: CAIKQGAGTFTEKLFF
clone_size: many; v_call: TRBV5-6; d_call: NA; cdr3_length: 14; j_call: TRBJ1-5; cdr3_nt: TGTGCCAGCAGCCTCATGACCGGGTTTCAGCCCCAGCATTTT; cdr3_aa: CASSLMTGFQPQHF
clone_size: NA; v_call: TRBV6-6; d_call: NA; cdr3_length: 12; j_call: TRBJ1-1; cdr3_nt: TGTGCCAGCAGTTACTCAGAGAGTGAAGCTTTCTTT; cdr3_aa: CASSYSESEAFF
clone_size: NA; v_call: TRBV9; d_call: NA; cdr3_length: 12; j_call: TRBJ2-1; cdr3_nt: TGTGCCAGCAGCCGTACCGGGAGTGCGGAGTTCTTC; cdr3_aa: CASSRTGSAEFF
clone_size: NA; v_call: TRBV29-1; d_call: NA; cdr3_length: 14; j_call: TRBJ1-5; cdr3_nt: TGCAGCGTTGAAGAGGGGGGAGGCAATCAGCCCCAGCATTTT; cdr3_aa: CSVEEGGGNQPQHF
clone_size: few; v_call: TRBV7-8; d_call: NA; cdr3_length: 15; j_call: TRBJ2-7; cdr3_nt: TGTGCCAGCAGCTCCCAACCGACATGGGACTACGAGCAGTACTTC; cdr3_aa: CASSSQPTWDYEQYF
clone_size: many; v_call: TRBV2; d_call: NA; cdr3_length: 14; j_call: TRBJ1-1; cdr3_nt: TGTGCCAGCAGTGAACAGGGGACCCACACTGAAGCTTTCTTT; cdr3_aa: CASSEQGTHTEAFF
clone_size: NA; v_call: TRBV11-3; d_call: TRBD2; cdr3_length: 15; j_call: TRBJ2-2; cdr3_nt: TGTGCCAGCAGCCCGGTAGCGGGAGGAACCGGGGAGCTGTTTTTT; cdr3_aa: CASSPVAGGTGELFF
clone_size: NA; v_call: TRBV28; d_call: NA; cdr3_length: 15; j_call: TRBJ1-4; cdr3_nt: TGTGCCAGCAGTTCCGGAGGACAGACGGATGAAAAACTGTTTTTT; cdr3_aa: CASSSGGQTDEKLFF
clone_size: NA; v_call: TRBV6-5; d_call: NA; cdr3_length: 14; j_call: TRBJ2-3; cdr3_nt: TGTGCCAGCAACCAACTAGACCCCTCCGACGCGCAGTATTTT; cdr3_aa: CASNQLDPSDAQYF
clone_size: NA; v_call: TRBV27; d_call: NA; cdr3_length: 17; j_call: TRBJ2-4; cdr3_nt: TGTGCCAGCAGTTCAACCGGGTCTAAGCTAGCCAAAAACATTCAGTACTTC; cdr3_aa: CASSSTGSKLAKNIQYF
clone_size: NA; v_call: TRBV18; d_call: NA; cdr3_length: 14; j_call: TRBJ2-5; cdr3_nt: TGTGCCAGCTCACCAATGGAGGGGACAGAGACCCAGTACTTC; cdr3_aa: CASSPMEGTETQYF
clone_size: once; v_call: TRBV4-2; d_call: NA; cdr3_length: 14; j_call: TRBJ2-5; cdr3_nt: TGTGCCAGCAGCCAAACTAGGAGGGGAGAGACCCAGTACTTC; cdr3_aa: CASSQTRRGETQYF
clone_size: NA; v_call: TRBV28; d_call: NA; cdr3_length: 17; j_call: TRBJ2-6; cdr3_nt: TGTGCCAGCGGAAACCTGGACAGTCACTCTGGGGCCAACGTCCTGACTTTC; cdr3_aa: CASGNLDSHSGANVLTF
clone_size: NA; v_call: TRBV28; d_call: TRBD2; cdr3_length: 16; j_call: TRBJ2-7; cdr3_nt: TGTGCCAGCAGAAAACCCTCGGGGCTAGCGGGAGACGAGCAGTACTTC; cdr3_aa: CASRKPSGLAGDEQYF
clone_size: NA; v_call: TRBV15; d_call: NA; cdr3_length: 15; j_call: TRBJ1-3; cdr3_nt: TGTGCCACCAGCAGAGATCAGGGCGCTGGAAACACCATATATTTT; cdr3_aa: CATSRDQGAGNTIYF
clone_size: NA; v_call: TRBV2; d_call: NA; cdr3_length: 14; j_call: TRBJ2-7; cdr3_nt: TGTGCCAGCAGCCTCCAGGACAGTTCCTACGAGCAGTACTTC; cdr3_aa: CASSLQDSSYEQYF